These 27 T cell receptor beta chains originate from one sample sequenced in a study of blood T cells in healthy people across ages. Next came a second PCR, run for roughly 6 to 11 cycles, which used a sample-barcoded 5' primer along with a J-beta primer mix. TCRdb re-derived calls from the 5' RACE reads in MiXCR, one entry per CDR3 protein. The sample has some 850,000 distinct CDR3 sequences; roughly 25% are singletons. The data also belong to a second study, concerning T cells of mothers and their children.

Sample: blood. These receptors were collected from a boy aged 5 to 17 in good health.

The chain joins TRBV11-2 to TRBJ1-2; possible D gene TRBD1, 6 bases. V lost 5 bases to trimming and J lost 1 base, with 17 bases between them. This CDR3 is built from 16 residues. Germline V gene sequence: CDR1 SGHAT, CDR2 FQNNGV. Here the CDR3 DNA reads TGTGCCAGCAGCCTCGACCCGACAGGATATAACTATGGCTACACCTTC. This gives the protein CASSLDPTGYNYGYTF.

The chain uses TRBV7-2 and TRBJ2-5; 9 nucleotides align to TRBD1. Germline V gives CDR1 SGHTA, CDR2 FQGNSA. After removal of 5 bases from V and 5 bases from J, the junction contained 9 bases not matched to a gene. CDR3 length: 15 residues. The CDR3 protein is CASSRWTGEKETQYF. DNA of the CDR3: TGTGCCAGCAGCCGATGGACAGGGGAAAAGGAGACCCAGTACTTC.

This clonotype was observed a few times. The chain carries TRBV29-1 and TRBJ2-5; unclear D gene. The CDR3 sequence is 14 residues long. Germline-derived CDR1 and CDR2 are SQVTM and ANQGSEA. V lost 0 bases to trimming and J lost 7 bases, with 15 bases between them. CDR3 residues: CSVEEGISPGTQYF. In DNA, the CDR3 is TGCAGCGTTGAAGAAGGGATCTCGCCCGGGACCCAGTACTTC.

This chain links TRBV5-1 with TRBJ1-6; TRBD1 matches 9 bases. V trimming: 4 bases; J trimming: 8 bases; junction bases outside the gene matches: 7. This CDR3 is 15 amino acids long. Per germline, CDR1 SGHRS and CDR2 YFSETQ. The CDR3 region has the DNA TGCGCCAGCAGCCCCCGGACAGGGGAGGATTCACCCCTCCACTTT. The encoded protein is CASSPRTGEDSPLHF.

This clonotype has just a few counts. The chain links TRBV20-1 to TRBJ2-4; 8 bases map to TRBD2. The CDR3 has 19 residues. Germline V gene sequence: CDR1 DFQATT, CDR2 SNEGSKA (reference sequence). Trimming removed 0 bases from V and 2 bases from J; junction bases left unmatched: 15. This CDR3 reads CSARDGGASGSYTKNIQYF. As DNA, the CDR3 is TGCAGTGCTAGAGATGGAGGGGCAAGCGGGAGCTATACCAAAAACATTCAGTACTTC.

The chain couples TRBV29-1 to TRBJ1-6; tentative D call: TRBD1 (6 bases). The germline V gene has CDR1 SQVTM and CDR2 ANQGSEA. This CDR3 contains 13 residues. V lost 4 bases and J lost 7, with 11 bases in between. CDR3 DNA sequence: TGCAGCGTTGCTCACAGGGAGAATTCACCCCTCCACTTT. This gives the protein CSVAHRENSPLHF.

This clonotype was seen just once. The rearrangement uses TRBV11-2 and TRBJ2-4; tentative D call: TRBD1 (5 bases). The length of the CDR3 is 13 residues. Germline V gives CDR1 SGHAT, CDR2 FQNNGV. V lost 0 bases, J lost 8 bases, and 8 bases lay in between. The CDR3 is CASSLDRVDIQYF. CDR3 in DNA: TGTGCCAGCAGCTTAGACAGGGTAGACATTCAGTACTTC.

This clonotype was observed a single time. The V and J genes are TRBV19 and TRBJ1-1, with D maybe TRBD1 (6 bases). This CDR3 is built from 14 residues. V lost 7 bases to trimming and J lost 5 bases, with 17 bases between them. The germline CDR1 and CDR2 sequences are LNHDA and SQIVND (reference sequence). The CDR3 DNA follows: TGTGCCAGTACAGTACACAGGGAGGGGACTGAAGCTTTCTTT. Its protein is CASTVHREGTEAFF.

The chain links TRBV11-1 to TRBJ1-2; unclear D gene. CDR1 is SGHAT and CDR2 is FQDESV in the germline V gene (reference sequence). There are 14 residues in the CDR3. The ends were cut back, 2 bases at V and 1 base at J, with 8 bases in the middle. CDR3 in DNA: TGTGCCAGCAGCTTAAGATACAGTAACTATGGCTACACCTTC. Protein product: CASSLRYSNYGYTF.

For the CDR3, the DNA is TGTGCCAGCAGTTACTCGAGGGGGCCTGTCGAGCAGTACTTC. Its protein is CASSYSRGPVEQYF. The chain links TRBV6-5 to TRBJ2-5; 7 nucleotides match TRBD1. Matching the DNA end better, TRBJ2-7 makes the J call doubtful. The CDR3 length is 14 residues. Per the germline V gene, CDR1 is MNHEY and CDR2 is SVGAGI.

This rearrangement joins TRBV6-4 to TRBJ2-6, with a weak D call TRBD1 (6 bases). This CDR3 has 17 residues. The germline V and J ends were trimmed by 5 bases and 1 base, with 15 bases remaining between them. Germline V gene lookup returns CDR1 MRHNA and CDR2 SNTAGT. The CDR3 sequence is CASSSEGRGSGANVLTF. DNA of the CDR3: TGTGCCAGCAGTTCTGAAGGCAGGGGATCTGGGGCCAACGTCCTGACTTTC.

The chain recombines TRBV5-6 with TRBJ2-3, with 7 nucleotides matching TRBD1. This CDR3 has 12 residues. The germline V gene encodes CDR1 SGHDT and CDR2 YYEEEE. The V segment lost 7 bases and the J segment 5 bases; nucleotides outside the gene matches: 4. The DNA for the CDR3 is TGTGCCAGCGGGGGACAGCAAGATACGCAGTATTTT. Encoded protein: CASGGQQDTQYF.

The rearrangement joins TRBV9 to TRBJ2-3, with D perhaps assigned TRBD1 or TRBD2 (6 bases each). Trimming stripped 0 bases from V and 0 bases from J, with 11 bases between. In germline, CDR1 is SGDLS, CDR2 YYNGEE. The CDR3 consists of 16 residues. CDR3 region: CASSVAGASSTDTQYF. CDR3 nucleotides: TGTGCCAGCAGCGTAGCGGGGGCTTCTAGCACAGATACGCAGTATTTT.

This chain uses TRBV7-9 with TRBJ2-7, with D possibly being TRBD2 (5 bases). Germline-derived CDR1 and CDR2 are SEHNR and FQNEAQ (reference sequence). V gave up 5 bases and J gave up 7 bases, with 12 bases separating them. This CDR3 comprises 12 residues. CDR3 sequence reads: CASSPSPGEQYF. The CDR3 DNA reads as TGTGCCAGCAGCCCCTCTCCGGGGGAGCAGTACTTC. Variable domain in full (rest from reference TRBV7-9 and TRBJ2-7): DTGVSQNPRHKITKRGQNVTFRCDPISEHNRLYWYRQTLGQGPEFLTYFQNEAQLEKSRLLSDRFSAERPKGSFSTLEIQRTEQGDSAMYLCASSPSPGEQYFGPGTRLTVT.

This clonotype was counted only a few times. CDR3 nucleotide sequence: TGTGCCAGCAGTCCCGTGCGGATTCAGCCCCAGCATTTT. It encodes CASSPVRIQPQHF. V is TRBV28 and J is TRBJ1-5; no clear D gene. The CDR3 covers 13 residues. From germline, CDR1 is MDHEN and CDR2 SYDVKM. The V gene lost 5 bases and the J gene lost 6 bases, with 11 bases spanning the gap.

This clonotype was observed a handful of times. This chain joins TRBV18 and TRBJ1-3, with TRBD1 matching 8 bases. CDR3 length: 15 amino acids. The germline V gene has CDR1 KGHSH and CDR2 LQKENI. Trimming cost V 10 bases and J 4 bases; bases outside gene matches: 12. In nucleotides, the CDR3 is TGTGCCACCCCAGGACAGGGCCAAGGAGGAAACACCATATATTTT. This sequence encodes CATPGQGQGGNTIYF.

The rearrangement links TRBV6-6 to TRBJ2-7; no clear D gene. Germline CDR1 and CDR2: MNHNY and SVGAGI (reference sequence). The CDR3 sequence is 11 residues long. V shed 6 bases and J shed 6 bases, with 9 bases lying between them. CDR3 sequence reads: CASRKSVEQYF. CDR3 DNA sequence: TGTGCCAGCAGAAAGTCCGTCGAGCAGTACTTC.

This clonotype has more than one count but fewer than ten. In DNA form, the CDR3 reads TGTGCCAGCAGTCCGTCGGGACAGATTAACAATGAGCAGTTCTTC. Its translation is CASSPSGQINNEQFF. V and J are TRBV12-3 or TRBV12-4 and TRBJ2-1; TRBD1 matches at 7 bases. The CDR3 extends over 15 amino acids. V lost 5 bases, J lost 5 bases, and 9 bases stayed unmatched.

The chain has TRBV28 and TRBJ2-1; the D call may be TRBD1 or TRBD2 (5 bases each). The CDR3 has 16 amino acids. Trimming removed 3 bases at V and 10 bases at J, with 22 bases between. Germline V gene lookup returns CDR1 MDHEN and CDR2 SYDVKM. CDR3 nucleotides: TGTGCCAGCAGTTTGCTCCCAAGGGGAGAGAACAGGGAGCAGTTCTTC. The encoded protein is CASSLLPRGENREQFF.

CDR3 coding DNA: TGTGCCAGCAGCCCGACGCGGGGGTACACCGGGGAGCTGTTTTTT. It specifies CASSPTRGYTGELFF. J is TRBJ2-2 and V is TRBV5-6, with 7 bases identical to TRBD2. V lost 4 bases to trimming and J lost 3 bases; unmatched junction nucleotides: 6. CDR3 length: 15 residues. Germline assignment: CDR1 SGHDT and CDR2 YYEEEE.

The gene calls are TRBV5-4 and TRBJ1-6, with TRBD1 as a possible D gene (6 bases). The CDR3 is 15 amino acids. V was trimmed by 0 bases and J by 9 bases, leaving 13 bases between them. Germline CDR1 and CDR2: SGHNT and YYREEE (reference sequence). DNA for the CDR3: TGTGCCAGCAGCTTGGCCGGGGGGGCTGGTTCACCCCTCCACTTT. Translated, it gives CASSLAGGAGSPLHF.

This clonotype was picked up a small number of times. The chain couples TRBV20-1 to TRBJ1-1; D is unresolved. The germline CDR1 and CDR2 sequences are DFQATT and SNEGSKA (reference sequence). The CDR3 consists of 11 residues. Trimming took 3 bases from V and 8 from J, leaving 10 bases between them. CDR3 sequence reads: CSARNPEEAFF. CDR3 DNA: TGCAGTGCTAGGAACCCAGAGGAAGCTTTCTTT.

This clonotype turned up a few times. The V gene is TRBV6-1, the J gene TRBJ1-4, with D unresolved. The CDR3 covers 16 residues. V lost 4 bases, J lost 0 bases, and 12 bases lay in between. Germline-derived CDR1 and CDR2 are MNHNS and SASEGT. CDR3 residues: CASSGVQEPTNEKLFF. For the CDR3, the DNA is TGTGCCAGCAGTGGGGTCCAGGAGCCAACTAATGAAAAACTGTTTTTT.

This clonotype has more than one count but fewer than ten. V usage is TRBV29-1 and J usage is TRBJ2-5; D might be TRBD1 (6 bases). The J call may be mistaken, given a closer DNA end match to TRBJ2-1. The CDR3 spans 16 residues. Germline values: CDR1 SQVTM, CDR2 ANQGSEA. CDR3 nucleotide sequence: TGCAGCGTTGAGGGTACGGAACAGGGTCCCTACAATGAGCAGTTCTTC. Translating it yields CSVEGTEQGPYNEQFF.

The rearrangement uses TRBV30 and TRBJ2-7, with 8 positions matching TRBD1. Germline V gene lookup returns CDR1 GTSNPN and CDR2 SVGIG (reference sequence). The CDR3 extends over 14 amino acids. Germline trimming cut 6 bases from V and 7 bases from J; bases unmatched to any gene: 14. CDR3 sequence reads: CACPRDRTPREQYF. The DNA for the CDR3 is TGTGCCTGTCCCCGGGACAGGACCCCTCGGGAGCAGTACTTC.

The chain recombines TRBV6-1 with TRBJ2-7; possibly TRBD2 for D (5 bases). CDR3 length: 15 residues. CDR1 and CDR2 from the germline V gene are MNHNS and SASEGT. V was clipped by 1 base and J by 0 bases, with 10 bases between them. CDR3 DNA: TGTGCCAGCAGTGAAGAGGGTGGGAGCTCCTACGAGCAGTACTTC. Amino acids: CASSEEGGSSYEQYF.

The chain joins TRBV5-1 to TRBJ2-3; no firm D call. The CDR3 covers 14 residues. The germline V gene has CDR1 SGHRS and CDR2 YFSETQ. V gave up 0 bases and J gave up 0 bases, with 5 bases separating them. The CDR3 DNA is TGCGCCAGCAGCTTGGTTACTAGCACAGATACGCAGTATTTT. This gives the protein CASSLVTSTDTQYF.